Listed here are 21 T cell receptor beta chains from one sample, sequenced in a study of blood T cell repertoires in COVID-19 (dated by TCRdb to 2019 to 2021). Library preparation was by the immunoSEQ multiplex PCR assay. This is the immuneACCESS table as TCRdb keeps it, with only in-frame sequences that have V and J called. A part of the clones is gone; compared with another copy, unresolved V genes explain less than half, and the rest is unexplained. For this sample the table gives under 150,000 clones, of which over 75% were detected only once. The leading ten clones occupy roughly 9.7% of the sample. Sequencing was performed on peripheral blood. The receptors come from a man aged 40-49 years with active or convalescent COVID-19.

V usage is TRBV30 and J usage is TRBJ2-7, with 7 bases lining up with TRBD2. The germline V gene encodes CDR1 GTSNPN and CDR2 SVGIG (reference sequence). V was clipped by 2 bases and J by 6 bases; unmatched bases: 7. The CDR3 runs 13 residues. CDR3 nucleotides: TGTGCCTGGAGTTGGGGGAGGGATGGCGAGCAGTACTTC. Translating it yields CAWSWGRDGEQYF.

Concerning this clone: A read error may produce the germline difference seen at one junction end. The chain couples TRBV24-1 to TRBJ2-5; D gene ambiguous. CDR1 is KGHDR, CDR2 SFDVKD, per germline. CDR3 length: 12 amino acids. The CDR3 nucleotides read TGTGCCACCAGTGATTTGTTTGGGCACAAGAACTTC. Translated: CATSDLFGHKNF.

CDR3 DNA: TGTGCCAGCAGCCTCAGGACAGGGTTTGAACTGTTTTTT. This sequence encodes CASSLRTGFELFF. The chain carries TRBV14 and TRBJ1-4; 8 bases line up with TRBD1. Germline CDR1 SGHDN, CDR2 FVKESK. The CDR3 is 13 residues long. J gave up 12 bases and V 4 bases, and 7 bases lay outside the gene matches.

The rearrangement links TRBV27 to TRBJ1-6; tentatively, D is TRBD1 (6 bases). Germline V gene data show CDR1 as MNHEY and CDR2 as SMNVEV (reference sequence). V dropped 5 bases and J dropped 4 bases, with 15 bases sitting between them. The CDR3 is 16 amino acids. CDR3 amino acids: CASSPTLDRYNSPLHF. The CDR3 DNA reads TGTGCCAGCAGTCCCACTCTCGACAGGTATAATTCACCCCTCCACTTT.

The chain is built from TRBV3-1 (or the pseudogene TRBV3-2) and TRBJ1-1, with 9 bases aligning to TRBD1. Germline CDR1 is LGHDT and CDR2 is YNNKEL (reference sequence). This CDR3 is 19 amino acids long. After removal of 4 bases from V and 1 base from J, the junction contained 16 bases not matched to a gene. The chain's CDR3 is CASSPTHPGQGRGNTEAFF. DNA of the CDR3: TGTGCCAGCAGCCCGACACACCCGGGACAGGGCAGAGGGAACACTGAAGCTTTCTTT.

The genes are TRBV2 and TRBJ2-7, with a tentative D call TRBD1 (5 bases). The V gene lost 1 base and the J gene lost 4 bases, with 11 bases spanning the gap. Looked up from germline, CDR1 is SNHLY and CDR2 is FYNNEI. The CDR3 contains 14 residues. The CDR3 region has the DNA TGTGCCAGCAGTGAAGGGGGCAAGGGTTACGAGCAGTACTTC. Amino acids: CASSEGGKGYEQYF.

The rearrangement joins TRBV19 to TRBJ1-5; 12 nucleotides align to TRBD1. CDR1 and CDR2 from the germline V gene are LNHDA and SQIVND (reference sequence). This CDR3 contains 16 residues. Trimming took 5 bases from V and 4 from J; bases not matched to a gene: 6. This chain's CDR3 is CASSLGTGGWNQPQHF. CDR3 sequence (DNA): TGTGCCAGTAGTTTAGGGACAGGGGGCTGGAATCAGCCCCAGCATTTT.

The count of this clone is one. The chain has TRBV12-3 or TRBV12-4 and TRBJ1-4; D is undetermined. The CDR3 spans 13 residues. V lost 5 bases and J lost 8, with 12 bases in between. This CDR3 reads CASSPSTREKLFF. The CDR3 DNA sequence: TGTGCCAGCAGTCCCTCGACGCGGGAAAAACTGTTTTTT.

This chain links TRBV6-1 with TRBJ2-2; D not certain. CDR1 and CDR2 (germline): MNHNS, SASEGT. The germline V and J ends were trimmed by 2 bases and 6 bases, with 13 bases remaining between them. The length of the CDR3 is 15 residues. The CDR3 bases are TGTGCCAGCAGTGAACTATCCCAGGTCGCCGGGGAGCTGTTTTTT. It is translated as CASSELSQVAGELFF.

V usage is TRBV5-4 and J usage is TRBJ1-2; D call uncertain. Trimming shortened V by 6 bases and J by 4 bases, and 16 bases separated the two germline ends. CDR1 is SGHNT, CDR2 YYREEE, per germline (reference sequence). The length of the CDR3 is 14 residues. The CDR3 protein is CASTPRPPSYGYTF. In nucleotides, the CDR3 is TGTGCCAGCACCCCAAGGCCCCCTAGCTATGGCTACACCTTC.

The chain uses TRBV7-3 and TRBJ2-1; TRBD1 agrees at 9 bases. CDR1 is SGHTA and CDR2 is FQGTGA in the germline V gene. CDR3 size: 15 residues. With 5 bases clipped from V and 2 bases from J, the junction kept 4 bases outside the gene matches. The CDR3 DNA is TGTGCCAGCAGCCAGGGACAGGGAGCCTACAATGAGCAGTTCTTC. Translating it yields CASSQGQGAYNEQFF.

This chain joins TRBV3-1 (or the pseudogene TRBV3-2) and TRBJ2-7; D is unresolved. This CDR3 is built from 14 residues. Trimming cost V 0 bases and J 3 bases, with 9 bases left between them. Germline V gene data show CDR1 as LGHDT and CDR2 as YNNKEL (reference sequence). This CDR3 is CASSQEAFGYEQYF. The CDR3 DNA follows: TGTGCCAGCAGCCAAGAGGCATTTGGCTACGAGCAGTACTTC.

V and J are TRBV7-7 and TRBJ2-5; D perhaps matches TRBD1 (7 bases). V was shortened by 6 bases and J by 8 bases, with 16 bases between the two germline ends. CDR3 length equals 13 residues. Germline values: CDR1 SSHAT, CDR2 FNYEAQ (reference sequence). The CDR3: CASSPGGGRTQYF. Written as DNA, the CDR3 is TGTGCCAGCAGTCCCGGAGGGGGCCGTACCCAGTACTTC.

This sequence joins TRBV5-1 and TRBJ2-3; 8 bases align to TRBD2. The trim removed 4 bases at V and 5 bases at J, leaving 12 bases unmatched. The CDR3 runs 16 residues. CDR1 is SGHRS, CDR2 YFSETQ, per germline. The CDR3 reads CASSPDPRGAVDTQYF. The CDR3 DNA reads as TGCGCCAGCAGCCCAGACCCGCGGGGGGCGGTAGATACGCAGTATTTT.

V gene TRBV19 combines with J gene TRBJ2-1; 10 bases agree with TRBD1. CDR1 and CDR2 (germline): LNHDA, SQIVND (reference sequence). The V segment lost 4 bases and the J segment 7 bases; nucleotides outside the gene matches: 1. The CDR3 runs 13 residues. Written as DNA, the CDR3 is TGTGCCAGTAGTACGGACAGGGGGAATGAGCAGTTCTTC. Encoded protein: CASSTDRGNEQFF.

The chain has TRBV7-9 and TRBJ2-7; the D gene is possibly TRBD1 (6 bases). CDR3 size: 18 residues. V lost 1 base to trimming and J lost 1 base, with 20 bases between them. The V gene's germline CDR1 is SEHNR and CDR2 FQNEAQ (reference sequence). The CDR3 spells CASSLEGTRYLTSYEQYF. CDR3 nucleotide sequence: TGTGCCAGCAGCTTAGAGGGGACAAGATATTTGACTTCCTACGAGCAGTACTTC.

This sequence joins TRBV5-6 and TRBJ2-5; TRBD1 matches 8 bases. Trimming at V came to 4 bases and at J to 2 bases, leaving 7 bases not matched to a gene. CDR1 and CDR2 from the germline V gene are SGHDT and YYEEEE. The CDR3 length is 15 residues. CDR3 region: CASSLRTGTQETQYF. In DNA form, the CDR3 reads TGTGCCAGCAGCCTCCGGACAGGGACTCAAGAGACCCAGTACTTC.

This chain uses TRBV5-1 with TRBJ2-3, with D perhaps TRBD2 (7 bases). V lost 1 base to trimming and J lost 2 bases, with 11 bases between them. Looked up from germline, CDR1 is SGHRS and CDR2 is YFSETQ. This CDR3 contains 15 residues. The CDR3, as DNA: TGCGCCAGCAGCTTGAGAGGGGGGGACACAGATACGCAGTATTTT. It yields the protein CASSLRGGDTDTQYF. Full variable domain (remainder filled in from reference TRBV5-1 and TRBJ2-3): KAGVTQTPRYLIKTRGQQVTLSCSPISGHRSVSWYQQTPGQGLQFLFEYFSETQRNKGNFPGRFSGRQFSNSRSEMNVSTLELGDSALYLCASSLRGGDTDTQYFGPGTRLTVL.

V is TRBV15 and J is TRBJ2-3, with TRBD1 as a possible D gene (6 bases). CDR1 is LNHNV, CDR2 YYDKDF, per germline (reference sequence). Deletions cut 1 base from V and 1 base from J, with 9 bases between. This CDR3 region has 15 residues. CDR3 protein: CATSRVRGGTDTQYF. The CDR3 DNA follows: TGTGCCACCAGCAGAGTCAGGGGCGGCACAGATACGCAGTATTTT.

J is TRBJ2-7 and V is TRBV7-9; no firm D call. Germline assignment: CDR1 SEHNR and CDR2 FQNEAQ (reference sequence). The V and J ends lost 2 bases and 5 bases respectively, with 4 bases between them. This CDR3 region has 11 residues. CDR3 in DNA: TGTGCCAGCAGCTTATTAGACGAGCAGTACTTC. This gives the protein CASSLLDEQYF.

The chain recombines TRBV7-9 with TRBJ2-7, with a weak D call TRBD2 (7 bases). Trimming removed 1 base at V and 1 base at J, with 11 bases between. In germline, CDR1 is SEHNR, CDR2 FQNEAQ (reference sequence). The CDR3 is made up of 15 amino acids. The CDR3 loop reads CASSLEGGPSYEQYF. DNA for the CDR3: TGTGCCAGCAGCTTAGAGGGGGGGCCTTCCTACGAGCAGTACTTC.